This entry lists 7 T cell receptor beta chains sequenced from one sample in a study of blood T cell repertoires in COVID-19 (dated by TCRdb to the early 2020s). The method was the immunoSEQ multiplex PCR assay. Not all clones reach the TCRdb copy of this immuneACCESS table, which keeps in-frame sequences only. Checked studies attribute under half of the gap to unresolved V genes and leave the rest unexplained. Counted in this sample were around 270,000 clones; about four fifths of them appeared once. The ten largest clones add up to roughly 14% of the sample. The source material was peripheral blood. These receptors were obtained from a person between 65 and 79 years old with COVID-19, enrolled during active disease.

The chain carries TRBV18 and TRBJ2-1, with 9 positions matching TRBD2. The CDR3 extends over 14 amino acids. V dropped 4 bases and J dropped 4; count of bases not matched to a gene: 2. Germline CDR1 reads KGHSH; CDR2 reads LQKENI. CDR3 residues: CASSRREGYNEQFF. The CDR3, as DNA: TGTGCCAGCTCACGGCGGGAGGGATACAATGAGCAGTTCTTC.

V usage is TRBV30 and J usage is TRBJ2-5; D might be TRBD1 (5 bases). Per the germline V gene, CDR1 is GTSNPN and CDR2 is SVGIG (reference sequence). V dropped 5 bases and J dropped 5 bases, with 12 bases sitting between them. The CDR3 loop spans 12 amino acids. CDR3 residues: CAWEGVWETQYF. Here the CDR3 DNA reads TGTGCCTGGGAAGGGGTTTGGGAGACCCAGTACTTC.

This rearrangement joins TRBV3-1 (or the pseudogene TRBV3-2) to TRBJ1-1, with D possibly matching TRBD1 (6 bases). Trimming took 3 bases from V and 0 from J, leaving 11 bases between them. The CDR3 consists of 15 residues. CDR1 and CDR2 (germline): LGHDT, YNNKEL (reference sequence). CDR3 bases: TGTGCCAGCAGCCAGCACAGGGTTATGAACACTGAAGCTTTCTTT. This encodes CASSQHRVMNTEAFF.

This sequence joins TRBV7-7 and TRBJ2-3; D ambiguous. This CDR3 has 13 residues. Trimming stripped 5 bases from V and 3 bases from J, with 9 bases between. Per germline, CDR1 SSHAT and CDR2 FNYEAQ (reference sequence). The CDR3 sequence: CASSPTVTDTQYF. CDR3 sequence (DNA): TGTGCCAGCAGCCCAACGGTTACAGATACGCAGTATTTT.

V gene TRBV5-4 combines with J gene TRBJ1-2; TRBD1 agrees at 10 bases. This CDR3 contains 17 residues. Losses at the gene ends were 4 bases for V and 4 bases for J; bases not matched to a gene: 13. Germline assignment: CDR1 SGHNT and CDR2 YYREEE (reference sequence). CDR3: CASSRMGQGIPSYGYTF. The CDR3 DNA follows: TGTGCCAGCAGCCGGATGGGACAGGGGATTCCCAGCTATGGCTACACCTTC.

The CDR3 DNA is TGTGCCAGCCTCGACTTGGCCTTATATAATTCACCCCTCCACTTT. This gives the protein CASLDLALYNSPLHF. The V gene is TRBV27, the J gene TRBJ1-6, with no clear D. The V gene lost 8 bases and the J gene lost 4 bases, with 15 bases spanning the gap. This CDR3 is 15 amino acids long. The germline gives CDR1 MNHEY, CDR2 SMNVEV (reference sequence).

The chain recombines TRBV2 with TRBJ1-4, with unresolved D. The CDR3 is 14 residues long. Trimming pared 3 bases from V and 7 bases from J, leaving 12 bases between. Germline V gene lookup returns CDR1 SNHLY and CDR2 FYNNEI. CDR3 DNA: TGTGCCAGCAGTGATTGGCAACGGGGTGAAAAACTGTTTTTT. This gives the protein CASSDWQRGEKLFF.